This T cell receptor beta chain was sequenced during a study of blood T cells in healthy people across ages. Background on the study: About one barcoded beta molecule per two T cells was the capture yield of template switching. Findings and limits, study-wide: Donor CMV infection status was unknown, possibly confounding age-related changes in expanded clonotypes.

The use of a sample-barcoded 5' primer and a J-beta primer mix characterized a second PCR of roughly 6 to 11 cycles. TCRdb used MiXCR to reprocess the 5' RACE reads, holding one entry per CDR3 protein. The top ten hold 7% to 9.5% of the sample, which has 1.2 million to 1.5 million distinct CDR3 sequences, approximately 38% seen once. This clonotype occurred a few times. As yet, its antigen is unknown. The people who gave samples were healthy Caucasians from Russia, aged roughly 6 to 100. CDR1 is SGHRS and CDR2 is YFSETQ in the germline V gene. Trimming pared 6 bases from V and 4 bases from J, leaving 22 bases between. This CDR3 is built from 16 residues.

Specimen: blood. The rearrangement uses TRBV5-1 and TRBJ1-2; no clear D gene. The sequence derives from a woman aged 18 to 35 in good health. The CDR3 reads CASIPGSPQDGYGYTF. In DNA form, the CDR3 reads TGCGCCAGCATACCGGGCTCTCCGCAGGATGGCTATGGCTACACCTTC.